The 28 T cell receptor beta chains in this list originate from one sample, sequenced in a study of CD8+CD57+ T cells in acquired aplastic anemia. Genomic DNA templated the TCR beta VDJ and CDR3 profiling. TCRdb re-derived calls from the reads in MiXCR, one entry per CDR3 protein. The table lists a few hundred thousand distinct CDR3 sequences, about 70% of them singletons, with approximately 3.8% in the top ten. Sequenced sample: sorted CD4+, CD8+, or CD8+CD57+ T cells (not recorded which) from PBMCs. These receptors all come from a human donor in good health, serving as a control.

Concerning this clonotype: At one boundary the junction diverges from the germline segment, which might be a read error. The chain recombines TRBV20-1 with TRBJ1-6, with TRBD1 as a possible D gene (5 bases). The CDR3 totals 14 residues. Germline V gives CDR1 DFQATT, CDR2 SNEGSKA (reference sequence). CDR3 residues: CSASQGSYNTPLHF. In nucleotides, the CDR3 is TGCAGTGCTAGCCAGGGCTCCTATAATACACCCCTCCACTTT.

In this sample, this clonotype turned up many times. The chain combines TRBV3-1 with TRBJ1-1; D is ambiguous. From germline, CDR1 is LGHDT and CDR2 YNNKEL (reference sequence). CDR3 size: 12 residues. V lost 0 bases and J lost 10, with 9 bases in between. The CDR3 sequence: CASSQDVGRAFF. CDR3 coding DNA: TGTGCCAGCAGCCAAGACGTCGGTCGAGCTTTCTTT.

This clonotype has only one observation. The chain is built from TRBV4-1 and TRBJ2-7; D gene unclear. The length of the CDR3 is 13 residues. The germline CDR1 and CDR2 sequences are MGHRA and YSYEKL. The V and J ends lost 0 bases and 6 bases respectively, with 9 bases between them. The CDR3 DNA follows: TGCGCCAGCAGCCAAGATACCATCCGCGAGCAGTACTTC. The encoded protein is CASSQDTIREQYF.

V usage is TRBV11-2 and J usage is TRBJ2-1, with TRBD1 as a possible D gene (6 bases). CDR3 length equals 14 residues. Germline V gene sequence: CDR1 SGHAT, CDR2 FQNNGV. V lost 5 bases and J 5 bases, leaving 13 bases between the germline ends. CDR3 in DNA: TGTGCCAGCAGCCCCGGGACACGAAACAATGAGCAGTTCTTC. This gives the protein CASSPGTRNNEQFF. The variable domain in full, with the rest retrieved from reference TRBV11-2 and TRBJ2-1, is EAGVAQSPRYKIIEKRQSVAFWCNPISGHATLYWYQQILGQGPKLLIQFQNNGVVDDSQLPKDRFSAERLKGVDSTLKIQPAKLEDSAVYLCASSPGTRNNEQFFGPGTRLTVL.

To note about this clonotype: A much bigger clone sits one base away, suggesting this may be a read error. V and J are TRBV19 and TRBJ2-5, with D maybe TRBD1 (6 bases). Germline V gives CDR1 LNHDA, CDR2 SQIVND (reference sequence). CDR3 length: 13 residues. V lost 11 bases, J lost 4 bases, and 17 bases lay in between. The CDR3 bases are TGTGCCTGGATTCAGGGGCCGCGAGAGACCCAGTACTTC. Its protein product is CAWIQGPRETQYF.

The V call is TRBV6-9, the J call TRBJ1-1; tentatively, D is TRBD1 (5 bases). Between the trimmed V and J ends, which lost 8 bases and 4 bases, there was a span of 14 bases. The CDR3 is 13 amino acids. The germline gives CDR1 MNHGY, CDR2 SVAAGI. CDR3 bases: TGTGCCAGCCGTACAGGCTCTGCCACTGAAGCTTTCTTT. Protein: CASRTGSATEAFF.

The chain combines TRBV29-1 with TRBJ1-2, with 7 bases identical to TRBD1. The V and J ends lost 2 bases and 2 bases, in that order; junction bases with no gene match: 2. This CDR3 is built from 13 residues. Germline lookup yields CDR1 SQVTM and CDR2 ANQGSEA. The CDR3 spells CSVEMGQNYGYTF. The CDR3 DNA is TGCAGCGTTGAAATGGGACAGAACTATGGCTACACCTTC.

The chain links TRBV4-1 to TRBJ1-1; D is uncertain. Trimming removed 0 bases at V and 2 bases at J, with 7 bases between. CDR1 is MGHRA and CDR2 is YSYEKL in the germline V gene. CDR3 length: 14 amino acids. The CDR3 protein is CASSQERDNTEAFF. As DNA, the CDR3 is TGCGCCAGCAGCCAAGAAAGGGATAACACTGAAGCTTTCTTT.

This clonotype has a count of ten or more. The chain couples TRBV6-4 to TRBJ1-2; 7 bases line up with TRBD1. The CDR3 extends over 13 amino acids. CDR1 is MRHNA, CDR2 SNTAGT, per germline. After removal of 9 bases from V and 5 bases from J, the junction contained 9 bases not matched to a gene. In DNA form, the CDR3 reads TGTGCCAGTCCAATGACAGGGATTTATGGCTACACCTTC. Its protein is CASPMTGIYGYTF.

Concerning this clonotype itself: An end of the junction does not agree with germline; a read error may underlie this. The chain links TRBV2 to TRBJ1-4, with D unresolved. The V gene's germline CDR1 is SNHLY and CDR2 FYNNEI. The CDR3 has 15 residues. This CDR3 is CASSAAHTTTENLFF. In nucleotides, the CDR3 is TGTGCCAGCAGCGCCGCGCACACAACTACTGAAAACCTGTTTTTT.

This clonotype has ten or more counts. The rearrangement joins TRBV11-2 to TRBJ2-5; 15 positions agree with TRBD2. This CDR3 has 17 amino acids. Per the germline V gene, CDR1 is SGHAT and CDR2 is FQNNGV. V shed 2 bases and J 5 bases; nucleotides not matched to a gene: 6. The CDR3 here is CASSLRGTSGGTETQYF. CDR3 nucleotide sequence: TGTGCCAGCAGCTTACGGGGGACTAGCGGGGGGACGGAGACCCAGTACTTC.

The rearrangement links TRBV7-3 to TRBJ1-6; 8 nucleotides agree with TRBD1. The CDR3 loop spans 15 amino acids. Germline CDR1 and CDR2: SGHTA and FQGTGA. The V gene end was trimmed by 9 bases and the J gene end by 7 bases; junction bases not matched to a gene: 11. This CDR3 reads CASSPKTGANSPLHF. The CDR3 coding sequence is TGTGCCAGTAGTCCGAAGACAGGGGCGAATTCACCCCTCCACTTT.

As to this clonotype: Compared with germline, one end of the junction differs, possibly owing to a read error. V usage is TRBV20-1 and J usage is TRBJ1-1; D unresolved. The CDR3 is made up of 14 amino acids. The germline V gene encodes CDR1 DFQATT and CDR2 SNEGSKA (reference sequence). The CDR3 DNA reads TGCAGCGCTAGAGAACACGGGTCGTGGATTGAGGCTTTCTTT. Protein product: CSAREHGSWIEAFF.

This chain's CDR3 is CASSAGTINQPQHF. In DNA, the CDR3 is TGCGCCAGCAGTGCCGGGACTATCAATCAGCCCCAGCATTTT. V gene TRBV4-3 combines with J gene TRBJ1-5; maybe TRBD1 (5 bases). The V gene's germline CDR1 is LGHNA and CDR2 YSLEER. CDR3 length: 14 residues. Trimming pared 6 bases from V and 3 bases from J, leaving 12 bases between.

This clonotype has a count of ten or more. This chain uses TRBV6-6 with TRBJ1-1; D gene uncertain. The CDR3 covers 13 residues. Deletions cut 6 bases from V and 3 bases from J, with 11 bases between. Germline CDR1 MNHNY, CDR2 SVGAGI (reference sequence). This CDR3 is CASSSRHYTEAFF. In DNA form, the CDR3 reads TGTGCCAGCAGCTCTCGACACTACACTGAAGCTTTCTTT.

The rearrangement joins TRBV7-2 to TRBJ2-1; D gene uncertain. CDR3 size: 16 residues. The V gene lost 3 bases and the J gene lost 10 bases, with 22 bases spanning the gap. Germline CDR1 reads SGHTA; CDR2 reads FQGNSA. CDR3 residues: CASSFARTTGEQEQFF. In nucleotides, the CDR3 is TGTGCCAGCAGCTTTGCGAGAACTACCGGAGAGCAGGAGCAGTTCTTC.

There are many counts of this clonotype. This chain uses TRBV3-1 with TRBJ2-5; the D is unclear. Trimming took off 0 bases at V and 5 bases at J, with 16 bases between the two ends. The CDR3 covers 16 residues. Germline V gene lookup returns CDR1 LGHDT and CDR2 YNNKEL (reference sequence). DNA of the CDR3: TGTGCCAGCAGCCAAGAAACCCCGCGCAGTGGGGAGACCCAGTACTTC. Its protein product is CASSQETPRSGETQYF.

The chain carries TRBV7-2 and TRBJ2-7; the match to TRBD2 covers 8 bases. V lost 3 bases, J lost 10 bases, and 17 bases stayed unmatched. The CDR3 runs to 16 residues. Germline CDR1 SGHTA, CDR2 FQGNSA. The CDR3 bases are TGTGCCAGCAGCTTCGGGGGGGGGAGCGGCCGCTACGTTCAGTACTTC. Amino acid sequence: CASSFGGGSGRYVQYF.

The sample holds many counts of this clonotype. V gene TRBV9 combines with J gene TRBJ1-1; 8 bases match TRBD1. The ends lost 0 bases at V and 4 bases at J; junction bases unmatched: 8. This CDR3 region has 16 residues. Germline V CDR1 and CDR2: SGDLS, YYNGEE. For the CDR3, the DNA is TGTGCCAGCAGCGTAGAGGCCCAGGGGGCGAGCACTGAAGCTTTCTTT. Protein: CASSVEAQGASTEAFF.

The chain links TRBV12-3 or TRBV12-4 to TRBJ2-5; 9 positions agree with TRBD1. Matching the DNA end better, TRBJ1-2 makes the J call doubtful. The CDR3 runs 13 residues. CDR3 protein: CASSSGQGSGYTF. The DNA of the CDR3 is TGTGCCAGCAGCTCGGGACAGGGAAGTGGCTACACCTTC.

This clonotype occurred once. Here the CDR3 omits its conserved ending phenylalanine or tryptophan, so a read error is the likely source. Written as DNA, the CDR3 is TGTGCCAGTAGTATTCAGGGGGACACTGAAGCTTTCTCT. It yields the protein CASSIQGDTEAFS. The rearrangement joins TRBV11-3 to TRBJ1-1; 7 positions agree with TRBD1. This CDR3 comprises 13 residues. From germline, CDR1 is SGHNT and CDR2 YENEEA. Trimming removed 9 bases from V and 3 bases from J; junction bases left unmatched: 7.

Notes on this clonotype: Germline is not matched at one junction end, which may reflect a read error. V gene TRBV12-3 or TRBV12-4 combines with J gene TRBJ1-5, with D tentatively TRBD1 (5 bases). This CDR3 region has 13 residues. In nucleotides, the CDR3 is TGTGCCAGCAGTAGGGGCGGCAATCAGCCCCATCATTTC. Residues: CASSRGGNQPHHF.

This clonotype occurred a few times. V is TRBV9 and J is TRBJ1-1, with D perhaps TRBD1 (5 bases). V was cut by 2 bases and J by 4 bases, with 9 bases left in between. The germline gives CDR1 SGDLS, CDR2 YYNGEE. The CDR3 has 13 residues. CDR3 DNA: TGTGCCAGCAGCGTGGATGGGGCCACTGAAGCTTTCTTT. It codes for CASSVDGATEAFF.

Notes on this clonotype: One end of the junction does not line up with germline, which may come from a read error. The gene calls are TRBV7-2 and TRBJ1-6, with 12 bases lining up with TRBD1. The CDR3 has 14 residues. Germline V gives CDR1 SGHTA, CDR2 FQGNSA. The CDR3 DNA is TGTGCCAGCAGCTTACTCGGGACAGGGGGCTACGAGCAGTTT. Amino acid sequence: CASSLLGTGGYEQF. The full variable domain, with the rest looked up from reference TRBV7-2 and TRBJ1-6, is GAGVSQSPSNKVTEKGKDVELRCDPISGHTALYWYRQSLGQGLEFLIYFQGNSAPDKSGLPSDRFSAERTGGSVSTLTIQRTQQEDSAVYLCASSLLGTGGYEQFGNGTRLTVT.

The CDR3 spells CASSERQIVKNIQYF. CDR3 bases: TGTGCCAGCAGTGAACGACAGATAGTCAAAAACATTCAGTACTTC. The genes are TRBV6-1 and TRBJ2-4, with a tentative D call TRBD1 (5 bases). The CDR3 spans 15 residues. Germline V gene data show CDR1 as MNHNS and CDR2 as SASEGT. Trimming pared 2 bases from V and 3 bases from J, leaving 11 bases between.

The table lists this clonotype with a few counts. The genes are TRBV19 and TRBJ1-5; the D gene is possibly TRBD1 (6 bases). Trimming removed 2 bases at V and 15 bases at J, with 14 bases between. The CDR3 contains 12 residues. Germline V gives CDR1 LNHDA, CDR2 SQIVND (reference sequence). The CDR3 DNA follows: TGTGCCAGTAGTATACCTCTCGGGACACCGCATTTT. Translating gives CASSIPLGTPHF.

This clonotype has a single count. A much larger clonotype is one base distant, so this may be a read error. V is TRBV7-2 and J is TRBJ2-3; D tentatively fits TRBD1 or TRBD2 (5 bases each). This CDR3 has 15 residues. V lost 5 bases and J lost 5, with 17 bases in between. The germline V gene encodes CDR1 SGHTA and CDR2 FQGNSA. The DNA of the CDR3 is TGTGCCAGCAGCCAAGCCGGGGCAGTGGGAGATACGCAGTATTTT. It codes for CASSQAGAVGDTQYF. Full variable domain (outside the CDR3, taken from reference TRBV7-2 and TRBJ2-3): GAGVSQSPSNKVTEKGKDVELRCDPISGHTALYWYRQSLGQGLEFLIYFQGNSAPDKSGLPSDRFSAERTGGSVSTLTIQRTQQEDSAVYLCASSQAGAVGDTQYFGPGTRLTVL.

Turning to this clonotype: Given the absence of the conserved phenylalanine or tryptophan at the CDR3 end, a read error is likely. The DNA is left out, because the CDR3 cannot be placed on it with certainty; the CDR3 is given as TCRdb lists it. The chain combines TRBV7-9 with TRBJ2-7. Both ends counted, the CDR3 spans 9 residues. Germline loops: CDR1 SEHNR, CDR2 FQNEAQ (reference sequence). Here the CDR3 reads CASSLGSVY.